This T cell receptor (beta chain) stems from a study of shared clonotypes between healthy human individuals. Trimming pared 5 bases from V and 4 bases from J, leaving 6 bases between. There are 12 residues in the CDR3. CDR1 SGHTA and CDR2 FQGNSA come from the germline V gene. For every subset, genomic DNA was evenly distributed across several immunoSEQ plates. Libraries were prepared by immunoSEQ multiplex PCR; TCRdb keeps only in-frame clonotypes and omits some of them. The repertoire holds approximately 740,000 clones, with around 74% as singletons. The sequenced sample consisted of memory CD4+ T cells sorted from blood. The subset is: CD45RA-negative fraction. This sequence joins TRBV7-2 and TRBJ1-5; D is unresolved. The source of this sequence is a woman aged 25 to 39 in good health. CDR3 sequence (DNA): TGTGCCAGCAGCCGAGCAAATCAGCCCCAGCATTTT. The encoded protein is CASSRANQPQHF. The variable domain in full, with the rest retrieved from reference TRBV7-2 and TRBJ1-5, is GAGVSQSPSNKVTEKGKDVELRCDPISGHTALYWYRQSLGQGLEFLIYFQGNSAPDKSGLPSDRFSAERTGGSVSTLTIQRTQQEDSAVYLCASSRANQPQHFGDGTRLSIL.